A single T cell receptor beta chain is shown here with its context. The antigen it recognizes is unknown. The library relied on the immunoSEQ multiplex PCR assay. The multiplex PCR relied on a mix of 60 forward primers for TCR Vbeta segments and 13 reverse primers for TCR Jbeta segments. The CDR3 region of rearranged TCR beta genes was amplified from genomic DNA by a multiplex PCR assay. On the Illumina HiSeq System, the amplified TCR beta libraries were sequenced as 87-base-pair reads. Per the source publication's procedure: Across the 500 to 700 repertoires, a later analysis counted 80 million or so unique TCR beta chains, around 11 million of which were shared by at least two donors. Raw reads were error-corrected and collapsed into unique sequences by a nearest-neighbor algorithm in which closely related sequences were merged to remove PCR and sequencing errors. V, D and J gene segments were assigned by aligning CDR3 sequences to IMGT reference sequences. Each retained sequence needed at least a six-nucleotide match to both a V gene segment and a J gene segment. Rearrangements were called productive when the CDR3 lacked stop codons and stayed in frame with V and J; all others were non-productive. CDR3 was defined according to IMGT convention as the region running from the second conserved V-encoded cysteine to the conserved J-encoded phenylalanine. Sequences without an unambiguous match to a single V gene segment were excluded from the earlier analysis of a few hundred of the donors. In an earlier analysis of several hundred of the donors, a V segment was called functional when productive rearrangements were above 56.7%, and segregating when the standard deviation between donors exceeded 5%. A statistical classification framework was built to diagnose cytomegalovirus status from the catalog of TCR beta chain sequences. V and J gene assignment, in a later analysis, came from comparing TCR nucleotide sequences with IMGT/GENE-DB human TR gene sequences. The TCRdist pipeline was used in a later analysis to assign CDR3 sequences and most-parsimonious VDJ recombination scenarios. In a later analysis, each TCR beta chain was defined by its CDR3 amino acid sequence together with its V-gene family, and reads lacking a unique V-gene family were excluded. As a way to deal with suspected cross-contamination and a sequencing artifact, a later analysis dropped 450 to 700 nucleotide sequences that were highly shared and had low generation probability. In a later analysis, a clonal expansion index was calculated for each public chain from normalized within-repertoire ranks of inferred template counts. Generation probabilities in a later analysis came from a VDJ recombination model fitted to out-of-frame rearrangements, and those results were checked against IGoR. In a later analysis, TCR-TCR, TCR-HLA and TCR-CMV co-occurrence was scored with hypergeometric tests, and a repertoire-size bias correction was applied to TCR pairs. In a later analysis, false discovery rates were estimated by permuting HLA or CMV assignments 20 times. In a later analysis, co-occurring TCRs were grouped with DBSCAN, and TCRdist sequence similarity was added when clustering was performed within HLA-allele-positive subsets. Repertoires with fewer than 30,000 or more than 120,000 public chains, plus five repertoires with anomalous nucleotide sharing, were excluded from co-occurrence clustering. Held by TCRdb, this immuneACCESS table contains in-frame sequences only and omits some clones. Under half of the omission traces to an unresolved V gene where checked; the cause of the rest is unknown. V, J and clone size are taken as reported in that table, and D and trimming were inferred from the DNA itself. This sample's table lists some 80,000 clones. The ten largest clones add up to 1.1% of the sample.

The cohort comprised 670 or so healthy bone marrow donors. At the time of sampling, every cohort member was nominally healthy, though immune exposures that went unrecorded were likely present. The donor was CMV seronegative and was included in the group of a few hundred seronegative cohort members. A peripheral blood sample was collected from each donor, and TCR beta sequencing was performed on peripheral blood mononuclear cells. The Qiagen DNeasy Blood Extraction Kit was used to extract genomic DNA from the blood cell samples. The sample belongs to a study of cytomegalovirus exposure and HLA in healthy donors (dated by TCRdb to about 2017). In the study overall: An earlier analysis of some 600 of the donors reported approximately 280 Gb of sequence data and 95 million to 130 million unique TCR beta sequences obtained from about 179 million T cells. Roughly 300 gigabases of sequencing data and 91 million or so unique TCR sequences made up an early release that covered around 640 HLA-typed donors. Of the 300 to 500 genotyped donors, less than 90% were placed in the genetic ancestry cluster associated with self-reported Caucasian donors. The study aimed to test whether signatures of past pathogen exposure could be identified by cataloging public T cell receptors. The study profiled the T cell repertoires of 666 subjects by immunosequencing and related them to cytomegalovirus serostatus. Besides the first cohort of around 700 subjects, a separate validation cohort made up of roughly 120 different subjects was used. To predict cytomegalovirus infection status, the study combined high-throughput TCR immunosequencing, statistical association of individual TCRs with disease status, and machine learning. To study patterns of TCR occurrence, a later analysis re-analyzed previously published TCR beta repertoires from 650 to 750 donors and added high-resolution HLA genotyping. In the later analysis, no new phenotypic data were used to find candidate immune exposures; instead, reliance was placed on TCR beta sequences and their occurrence across donors. An earlier analysis of roughly 580 of the donors used high-throughput TCR beta sequencing to judge whether each TCR beta V gene segment behaved as functional or pseudogenic. Donor age, sex, ethnicity and CMV serostatus were collected together with the repertoire data. In a later genetic analysis, genome-wide SNP genotypes for about three fifths of the 666 donors were used, and that subset was treated as a discovery cohort. All discovery cohort repertoires had been generated using a single sequencing platform. HLA typing included class I and class II loci at four-digit resolution. Typing coverage differed by locus: A, B, C, DRB1 and DQB1 were typed in roughly 620-630 donors, DQA1 in 522, DPA1 in some 600, and DPB1 in just under 490. A few DR-DQ haplotypes were treated as single units for association and clustering because of strong linkage in the cohort. Among some 410 genotyped donors of the cohort, an average of around 240,000 unique TCR beta nucleotide sequences were sequenced per donor, 15% to 20% of them non-productive.

The CDR3 contains 15 residues, cysteine and phenylalanine counted. Only the CDR3 DNA is retained, 45 bases long and in frame from the first base. From the germline V gene (reference sequence), CDR1 is LNHDA and CDR2 is SQIVND. The germline V and J ends show losses of 6 bases and 4 bases respectively, and no gene match explains 7 bases of the junction. What the work shows at the level of the full study, not this receptor alone: Linkage disequilibrium might explain the correlated functional status among segregating V segments, but an unknown experimental factor could not be excluded. The 87-base-pair reads could not distinguish some IMGT-functional V segments, including TRBV6-2 and TRBV6-3, so those segments were excluded. V-gene and J-gene trimming of TCR beta chains was associated with a missense DCLRE1C variant in a later genetic analysis, and the association was replicated in an independent cohort. HLA typing was unavailable for some donors at each locus, so association tests used only the typed subset. In a later analysis, 15,000 to 20,000 TCR beta sequences were associated with specific HLA alleles at a false discovery rate of 0.05. While some public TCRs were present in many individuals, most TCR sequences turned up only very rarely across donors. The authors suggested that the approach could potentially be extended to other disease states and immunological phenotypes. An earlier analysis of around 540 of the donors showed that most TCR beta V segments appeared in productive rearrangements either about 87% or about 30% of the time, which broadly matched IMGT annotations. In a later analysis, the rate of TCR association differed among HLA loci, with DRB1 alleles having the most associated TCRs and HLA-C alleles having the fewest. Roughly uniform sequencing depth across donors was assumed in presence/absence analyses, although this assumption may not hold. Around 16 rarely observed V segments, including chromosome 9 orphons, were excluded from the earlier analysis of 550 to 700 of the donors because counts were too low. When HLA alleles, especially DR and DQ, strongly co-occurred, attributing TCR associations to individual alleles was difficult. A later analysis reported that several top co-occurrence clusters appeared linked to parvovirus B19, influenza, CMV and Epstein-Barr virus. A further reported finding was that TCR beta sequences accurately predicted the HLA-A and HLA-B alleles for most subjects in the first cohort. The sequencing pipeline was judged likely to have produced a cluster of highly shared sequence variants as a technical artifact. According to a later genetic analysis, donors in an Asian-associated ancestry cluster had fewer N-insertions in productive TCRs than the approximately 610-donor mean. The classifier was reported to diagnose cytomegalovirus status with high specificity and sensitivity in both the original cohort and the validation cohort. A total of 150 to 200 TCR beta chains were listed by the study as associated with cytomegalovirus. Compared with equally common non-associated chains, HLA-associated TCR beta chains in a later analysis were more clonally expanded and had lower generation probabilities. In a later analysis, most CMV-associated TCR beta chains were found to appear HLA-restricted, with HLA associations seemingly driven largely by CMV exposure. CMV serostatus was the only immune exposure information available for the cohort. This cohort had only TCR beta chains sequenced, and the lack of alpha or paired-chain data limited which features could be detected. A few of the identified cytomegalovirus-associated TCR beta chains were confirmed in vitro to be specific for cytomegalovirus antigens.

This receptor chain uses TRBV19 and TRBJ1-5, with 9 bases matching TRBD1. Sample: PBMCs. The TCR was taken from a woman in her twenties or thirties in good health and CMV-seronegative. The sequenced DNA is TGTGCCAGTAGATTAGACAGGGGGGTAAATCAGCCCCAGCATTTT. It translates as CASRLDRGVNQPQHF.